This T cell receptor (beta chain) was obtained from a study of early T cells in non-severe SARS-CoV-2 infection. Findings and limits, study-wide: VDJdb matches were skewed toward anti-spike CD8 T cell responses.

Unique molecular identifiers were affixed to single, distinct cDNA molecules. Each CDR3 protein gets one entry after TCRdb re-called the 5' RACE reads with MiXCR. Counted here are about 40,000 distinct CDR3 sequences, roughly 6% occurring once; the ten biggest clones make up about 8.3%. This CDR3 is 16 amino acids long. Germline values: CDR1 LGHNA, CDR2 YNFKEQ. The ends were cut back, 5 bases at V and 0 bases at J, with 14 bases in the middle. This clonotype came up a few times. What it binds is unknown. This chain uses TRBV4-2 with TRBJ1-3, with a possible D match to TRBD1 (6 bases). Sequenced here: whole blood, sampled at baseline. The sequence was collected from an adult who was a healthcare worker with PCR-confirmed SARS-CoV-2 infection or an uninfected control (not recorded which). Here the CDR3 DNA reads TGTGCCAGCAGCTGGACGACAGGAGACTCTGGAAACACCATATATTTT. Translation: CASSWTTGDSGNTIYF.